This T cell receptor (beta chain) was recorded in a study of blood T cell repertoires in COVID-19. Germline values: CDR1 MGHRA, CDR2 YSYEKL. The CDR3 has 15 amino acids. Trimming removed 1 base at V and 8 bases at J, with 17 bases between. In the original workflow: The authors estimated nucleated cell counts from reference gene primer amplification. Clones were read by immunoSEQ multiplex PCR, and TCRdb kept only the in-frame ones, dropping some. V, J and clone size are taken as reported in that table, and D and trimming were inferred from the DNA itself. The sample has roughly 240,000 clones, about 90% seen once; the top ten hold less than 4%.

The chain uses TRBV4-1 and TRBJ2-5; the D gene is possibly TRBD2 (5 bases). The sample taken for sequencing was peripheral blood. The TCR comes from a woman younger than 45 who had recovered from COVID-19. The CDR3 nucleotides are TGCGCCAGCAGCCAAGGTGCGGACTCAAGAGAAACCCAGTACTTC. Residues: CASSQGADSRETQYF.